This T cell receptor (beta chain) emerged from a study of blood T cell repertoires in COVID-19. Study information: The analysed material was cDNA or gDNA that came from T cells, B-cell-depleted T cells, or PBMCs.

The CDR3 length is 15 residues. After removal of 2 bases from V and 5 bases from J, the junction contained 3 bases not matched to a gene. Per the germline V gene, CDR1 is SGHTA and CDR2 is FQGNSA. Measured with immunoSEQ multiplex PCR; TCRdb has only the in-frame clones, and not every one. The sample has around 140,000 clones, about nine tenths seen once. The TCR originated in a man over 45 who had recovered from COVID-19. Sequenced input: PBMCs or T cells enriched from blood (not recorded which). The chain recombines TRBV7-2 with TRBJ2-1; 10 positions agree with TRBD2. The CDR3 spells CASSLRLAGNNEQFF. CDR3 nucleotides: TGTGCCAGCAGCTTAAGACTAGCGGGTAACAATGAGCAGTTCTTC. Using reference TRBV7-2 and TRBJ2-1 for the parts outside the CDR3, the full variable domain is GAGVSQSPSNKVTEKGKDVELRCDPISGHTALYWYRQSLGQGLEFLIYFQGNSAPDKSGLPSDRFSAERTGGSVSTLTIQRTQQEDSAVYLCASSLRLAGNNEQFFGPGTRLTVL.